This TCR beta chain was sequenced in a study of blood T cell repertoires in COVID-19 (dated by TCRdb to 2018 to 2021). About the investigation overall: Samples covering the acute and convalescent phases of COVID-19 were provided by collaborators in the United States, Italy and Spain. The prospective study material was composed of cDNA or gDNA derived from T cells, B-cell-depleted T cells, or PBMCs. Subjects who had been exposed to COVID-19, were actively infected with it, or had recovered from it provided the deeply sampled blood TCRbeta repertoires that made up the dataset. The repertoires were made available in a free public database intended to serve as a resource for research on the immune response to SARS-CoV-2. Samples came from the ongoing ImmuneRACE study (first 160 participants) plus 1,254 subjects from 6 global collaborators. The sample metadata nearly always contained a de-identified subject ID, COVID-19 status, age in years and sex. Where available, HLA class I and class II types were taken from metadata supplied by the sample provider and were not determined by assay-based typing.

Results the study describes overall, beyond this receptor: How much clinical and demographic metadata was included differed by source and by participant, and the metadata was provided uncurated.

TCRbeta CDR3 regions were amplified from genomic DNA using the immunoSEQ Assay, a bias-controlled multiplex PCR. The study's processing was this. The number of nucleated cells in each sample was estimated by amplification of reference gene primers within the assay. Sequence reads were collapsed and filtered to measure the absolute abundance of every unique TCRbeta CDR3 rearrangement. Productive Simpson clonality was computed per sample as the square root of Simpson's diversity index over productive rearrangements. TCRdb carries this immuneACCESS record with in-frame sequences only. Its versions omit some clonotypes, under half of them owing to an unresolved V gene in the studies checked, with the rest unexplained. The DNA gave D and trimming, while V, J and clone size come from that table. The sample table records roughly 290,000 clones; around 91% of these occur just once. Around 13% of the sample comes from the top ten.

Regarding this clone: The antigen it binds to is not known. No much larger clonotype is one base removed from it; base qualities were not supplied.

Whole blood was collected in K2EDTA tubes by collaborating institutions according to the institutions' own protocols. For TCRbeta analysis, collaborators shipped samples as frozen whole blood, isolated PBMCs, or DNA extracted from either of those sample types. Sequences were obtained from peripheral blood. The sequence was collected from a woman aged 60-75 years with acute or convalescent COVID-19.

The CDR3 amino acid sequence is: CASSSPEEGFQETQYF. The DNA reads TGCGCCAGCAGCTCCCCGGAGGAGGGGTTTCAAGAGACCCAGTACTTC. Rearrangement joined TRBV5-1 to TRBJ2-5; the D gene is possibly TRBD2, with 6 bases matching. Spanning cysteine to phenylalanine, the CDR3 consists of 16 amino acids. Only the CDR3 DNA stays, 48 bases, in frame from base 1. V sheds 3 bases and J sheds 2 bases, leaving 17 bases between their ends. According to the germline V gene, CDR1 reads SGHRS and CDR2 reads YFSETQ.